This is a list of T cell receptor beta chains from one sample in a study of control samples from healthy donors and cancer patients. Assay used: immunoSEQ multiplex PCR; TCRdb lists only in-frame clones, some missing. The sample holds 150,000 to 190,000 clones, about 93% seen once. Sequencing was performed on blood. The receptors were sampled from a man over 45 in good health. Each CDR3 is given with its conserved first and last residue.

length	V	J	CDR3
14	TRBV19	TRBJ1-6	CATRPGTGSPPLHF
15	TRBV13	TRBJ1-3	CASSLGQNSGNTIYF
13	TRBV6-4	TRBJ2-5	CASSVERGETQYF
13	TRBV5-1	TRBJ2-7	CASSLNRPYEQYF
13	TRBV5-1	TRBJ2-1	CASKSGPPNEQFF
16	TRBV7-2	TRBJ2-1	CASSLAAAVSYNEQFF
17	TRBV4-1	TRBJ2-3	CASSHKSGRAGTDTQYF
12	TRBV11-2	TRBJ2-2	CASSHQTGELFF
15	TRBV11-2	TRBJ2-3	CASRPLAGGTDTQYF
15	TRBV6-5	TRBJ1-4	CASSWDRVELEKLFF
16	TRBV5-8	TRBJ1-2	CASSPTPWGVNYGYTF
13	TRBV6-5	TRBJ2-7	CASSLGTFSEQYF
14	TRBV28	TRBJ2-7	CASSLLAGVYEQYF
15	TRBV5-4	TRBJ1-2	CASSLLGQGAEGYTF
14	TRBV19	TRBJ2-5	CASSILAGEQTQYF
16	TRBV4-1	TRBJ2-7	CASRPSPGQGVSEQYF
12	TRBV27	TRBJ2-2	CASSLLYGELFF
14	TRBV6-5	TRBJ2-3	CASSYTPLEKTQYF
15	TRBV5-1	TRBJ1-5	CASSLLGGFNQPQHF
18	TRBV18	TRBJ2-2	CASSPLRTSGKNTGELFF
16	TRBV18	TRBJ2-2	CASSPLAGGATGELFF
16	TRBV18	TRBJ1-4	CASSPMTTATNEKLFF
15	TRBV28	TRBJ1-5	CASNTGGSRNQPQHF
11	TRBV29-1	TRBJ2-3	CSVVPSDTQYF